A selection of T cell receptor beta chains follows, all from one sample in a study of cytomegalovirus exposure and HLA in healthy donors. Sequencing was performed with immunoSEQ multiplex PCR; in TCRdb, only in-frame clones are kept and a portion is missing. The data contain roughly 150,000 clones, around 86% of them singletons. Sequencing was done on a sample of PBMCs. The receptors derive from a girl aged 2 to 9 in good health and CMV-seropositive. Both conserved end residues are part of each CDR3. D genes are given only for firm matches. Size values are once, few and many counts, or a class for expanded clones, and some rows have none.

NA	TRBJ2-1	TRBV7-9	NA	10	TGTGCCAGCGGCAGCGGTGAGCAGTTCTTC	CASGSGEQFF
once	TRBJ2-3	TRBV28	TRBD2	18	TGTGCCAGCACCCGCCCCAAGGGACTAGCGGCTAGCACAGATACGCAGTATTTT	CASTRPKGLAASTDTQYF
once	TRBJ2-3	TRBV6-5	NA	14	TGTGCCAGCAGTTACTCGAAAGCGGTCGATACGCAGTATTTT	CASSYSKAVDTQYF
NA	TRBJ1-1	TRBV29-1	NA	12	TGCAGCGCCCTGACAGAGAACACTGAAGCTTTCTTT	CSALTENTEAFF
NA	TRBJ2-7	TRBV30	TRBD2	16	TGTGCCTGGAGTAGACCAAGGACTAGCGGCTCCTACGAGCAGTACTTC	CAWSRPRTSGSYEQYF
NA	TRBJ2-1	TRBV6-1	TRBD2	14	TGTGCCAGCACCCTAGCGGCCCCTAGGGATGAGCAGTTCTTC	CASTLAAPRDEQFF
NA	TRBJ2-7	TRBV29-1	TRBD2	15	TGCAGCGTTGAAGAGTCCGCGGGGGTCTCCTACGAGCAGTACTTC	CSVEESAGVSYEQYF
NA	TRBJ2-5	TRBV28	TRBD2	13	TGTGCCTCCATCGGGGGGGTCCAAGAGACCCAGTACTTC	CASIGGVQETQYF
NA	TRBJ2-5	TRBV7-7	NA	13	TGTGCTAGCAGCTTACTAGGGGAAGAGACCCAGTACTTC	CASSLLGEETQYF
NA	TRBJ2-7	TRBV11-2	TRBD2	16	TGTGCCAGCAGCTTAGACGGGGATAGCGGGTTCTACGAGCAGTACTTC	CASSLDGDSGFYEQYF
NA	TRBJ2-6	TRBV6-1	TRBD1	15	TGTGCCAGCAGTACACAGGGGACTGGGGCCAACGTCCTGACTTTC	CASSTQGTGANVLTF
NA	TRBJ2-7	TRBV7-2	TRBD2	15	TGTGCCAGCAGCTCCAATCCGGGGGGGGCTTACGAGCAGTACTTC	CASSSNPGGAYEQYF
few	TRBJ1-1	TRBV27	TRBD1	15	TGTGCCAGCAGTTGGGGGGACAGGGCGAACACTGAAGCTTTCTTT	CASSWGDRANTEAFF
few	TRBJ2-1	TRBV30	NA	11	TGTGCCTGGAGGGGGGCAGGGGAGCAGTTCTTC	CAWRGAGEQFF
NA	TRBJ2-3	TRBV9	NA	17	TGTGCCAGCAGCCACTCAACCCAGGGCCGGAGGGCAGATACGCAGTATTTT	CASSHSTQGRRADTQYF
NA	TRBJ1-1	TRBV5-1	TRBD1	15	TGCGCCAGCAGCTTGCTAGGGGACAGGGACACTGAAGCTTTCTTT	CASSLLGDRDTEAFF
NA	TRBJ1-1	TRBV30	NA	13	TGTGCCTGGAGTGGGCACAGGATCCCTGAAGCTTTCTTT	CAWSGHRIPEAFF
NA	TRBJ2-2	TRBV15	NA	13	TGTGCCACCCTAGACAGAAACACCGGGGAGCTGTTTTTT	CATLDRNTGELFF
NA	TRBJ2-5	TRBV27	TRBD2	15	TGTGCCAGCAGTTTGGCTAGCGGGAGTGGGGGGACCCAGTACTTC	CASSLASGSGGTQYF
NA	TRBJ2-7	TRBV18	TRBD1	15	TGTGCCAGCTCACCAGGCACTCGGACAGGGTACGAGCAGTACTTC	CASSPGTRTGYEQYF
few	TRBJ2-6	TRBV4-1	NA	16	TGCGCCAGTTGTCCGGTTGCGCCCTCTGGGGCCAACGTCCTGACTTTC	CASCPVAPSGANVLTF
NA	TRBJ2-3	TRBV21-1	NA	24	TGTGCCAGCAGCAAAGCTTGTGGGACAGGGATAACAAGAGGCGGGAATAACACCACAGATACGCAGTATTTT	CASSKACGTGITRGGNNTTDTQYF
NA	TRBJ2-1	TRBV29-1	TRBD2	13	TGCAGCGCGCTAGCGGGAGGGTACAATGAGCAGTTCTTC	CSALAGGYNEQFF
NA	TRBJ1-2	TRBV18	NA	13	TGTGCCAGCTCAGATGAGGCCGGGTATGGCTACACCTTC	CASSDEAGYGYTF
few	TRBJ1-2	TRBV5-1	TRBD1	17	TGCGCCAGCAGCCCCTCAACAGGGGACCGAACTAACTATGGCTACACCTTC	CASSPSTGDRTNYGYTF
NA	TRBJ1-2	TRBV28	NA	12	TGTGCCAGCAGCCCGGACAGTTATGGCTACACCTTC	CASSPDSYGYTF
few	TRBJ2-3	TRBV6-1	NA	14	TGTGCCAGCGCGGGGAGTTGGATCACAGATACGCAGTATTTT	CASAGSWITDTQYF
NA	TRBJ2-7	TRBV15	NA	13	TGTGCCACCAGCAGAGATGAGAGCTACGAGCAGTACTTC	CATSRDESYEQYF
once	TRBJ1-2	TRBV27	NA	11	TGTGCCAGCAGTTTTGTGAGGGGCTACACCTTC	CASSFVRGYTF
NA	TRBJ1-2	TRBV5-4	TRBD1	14	TGTGCCAGCAGCTTGGGGGACAGGTTGCGAGGCTACACCTTC	CASSLGDRLRGYTF
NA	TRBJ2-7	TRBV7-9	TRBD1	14	TGTGCCAGCAGCCCAAACAGGGGGAAGTACGAGCAGTACTTC	CASSPNRGKYEQYF
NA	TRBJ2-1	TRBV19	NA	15	TGTGCCAGTAGTATAGCGGGAGTACCCTACAATGAGCAGTTCTTC	CASSIAGVPYNEQFF
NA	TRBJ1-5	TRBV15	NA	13	TGTGCCACCAGCCCCAGGGAAAGGGAGCCCCAGCATTTT	CATSPREREPQHF
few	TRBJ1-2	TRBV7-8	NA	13	TGTGCCAGCAGTGGTCTTTCGGACTATGGCTACACCTTC	CASSGLSDYGYTF
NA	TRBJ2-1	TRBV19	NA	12	TGTGCCTCAAGGGCTAGCCTCCTTCCTCTACTCTTC	CASRASLLPLLF
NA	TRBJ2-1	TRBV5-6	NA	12	TGTGCCAGCAGCTTTTTGCGTGGTGAGCAGTTCTTC	CASSFLRGEQFF
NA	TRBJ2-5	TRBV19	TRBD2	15	TGTGCCAGTAGTAAGCCGGGACTAGCGGGAGAGACCCAGTACTTC	CASSKPGLAGETQYF
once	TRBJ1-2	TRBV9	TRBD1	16	TGTGCCAGCAGCGTAGCTAGGGGACAGCGGGAGAATGGCTACACCTTC	CASSVARGQRENGYTF
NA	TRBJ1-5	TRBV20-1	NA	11	TGCAGTGCTAGAGAGGGCCAGCCCCAGCATTTT	CSAREGQPQHF
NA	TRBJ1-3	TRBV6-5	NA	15	TGTGCCAGCAGCCTGTTGGCGGATCTTGGAAACACCATATATTTT	CASSLLADLGNTIYF
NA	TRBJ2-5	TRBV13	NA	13	TGTGCCAGCAGCGAAAATTCGGGGGAGACCCAGTACTTC	CASSENSGETQYF
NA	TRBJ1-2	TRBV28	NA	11	TGTGCCAGCAGTTCGGGATACGGCTACACCTTC	CASSSGYGYTF
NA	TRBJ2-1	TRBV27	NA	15	TGTGCCAGCAGTACCCAAGTGGGCTCTACGCATGAGCAGTTCTTC	CASSTQVGSTHEQFF
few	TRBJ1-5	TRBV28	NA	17	TGTGCCAGCAGTTTATACGAAGAGGAGGACAGTAATCAGCCCCAGCATTTT	CASSLYEEEDSNQPQHF
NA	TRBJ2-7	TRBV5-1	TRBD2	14	TGCGCCAGCAGCGATACTAGCGGGGAATACGAGCAGTACTTC	CASSDTSGEYEQYF